This entry lists 16 T cell receptor beta chains sequenced from one sample in a study of PD-1 blockade in classical Hodgkin lymphoma. Noted time point: cycle 4 day 1 (C4D1), after more than 5 weeks of nivolumab. Every one of the patients relapsed after autologous stem cell transplantation (brentuximab vedotin exposure was variable). TCRdb's copy holds only in-frame clones and misses some; the assay was immunoSEQ multiplex PCR. The data hold 57,000 or so clones, with roughly 85% observed a single time. Material: peripheral blood mononuclear cells (PBMCs), obtained before the fourth cycle of nivolumab. All receptors come from a human donor with classical Hodgkin lymphoma.

The chain couples TRBV5-1 to TRBJ1-1; TRBD1 is a possible D gene (6 bases). Germline assignment: CDR1 SGHRS and CDR2 YFSETQ. CDR3 length: 15 residues. V dropped 7 bases and J dropped 0 bases, with 16 bases sitting between them. The CDR3 region is CASHNQGRMNTEAFF. The CDR3 DNA is TGCGCCAGCCACAATCAGGGGAGAATGAACACTGAAGCTTTCTTT.

This rearrangement joins TRBV2 to TRBJ2-7; unclear D gene. The length of the CDR3 is 14 residues. The V and J ends lost 7 bases and 0 bases respectively, with 13 bases between them. Looked up from germline, CDR1 is SNHLY and CDR2 is FYNNEI. The CDR3: CASTLGAASYEQYF. The CDR3 bases are TGTGCCAGCACCCTCGGCGCGGCCTCCTACGAGCAGTACTTC.

The V and J genes are TRBV5-1 and TRBJ1-3, with 8 nucleotides matching TRBD1. This CDR3 spans 15 amino acids. V lost 2 bases and J lost 4; bases outside the gene matches: 5. Germline V CDR1 and CDR2: SGHRS, YFSETQ. The CDR3 loop reads CASSLIGTGGNTIYF. In DNA, the CDR3 is TGCGCCAGCAGCTTAATCGGGACAGGCGGAAACACCATATATTTT.

CDR3 loop: CASSSNRDTVSYEQYF. The CDR3 nucleotides are TGTGCCAGCAGCTCTAACAGGGATACCGTTTCCTACGAGCAGTACTTC. The chain is built from TRBV7-9 and TRBJ2-7; a possible D gene is TRBD1 (6 bases). Germline CDR1 is SEHNR and CDR2 is FQNEAQ (reference sequence). V lost 4 bases to trimming and J lost 1 base, with 17 bases between them. The CDR3 has 16 amino acids.

This chain connects TRBV6-1 to TRBJ1-2, with a weak D call TRBD1 (5 bases). The ends were cut back, 4 bases at V and 4 bases at J, with 10 bases in the middle. The CDR3 loop spans 13 amino acids. Germline V gives CDR1 MNHNS, CDR2 SASEGT. The CDR3 protein is CASSADSIYGYTF. The CDR3 DNA is TGTGCCAGCAGTGCCGACAGTATCTATGGCTACACCTTC.

The chain is built from TRBV5-1 and TRBJ2-2, with D perhaps given as TRBD1 or TRBD2 (5 bases each). Between the trimmed V and J ends, which lost 1 base and 5 bases, there was a span of 9 bases. The CDR3 runs to 14 residues. Germline V lookup: CDR1 SGHRS, CDR2 YFSETQ. CDR3 in amino acids: CASSLTGTTGELFF. In DNA, the CDR3 is TGCGCCAGCAGCTTGACCGGGACGACCGGGGAGCTGTTTTTT.

V gene TRBV5-1 combines with J gene TRBJ1-2; TRBD1 matches 7 bases. With 4 bases clipped from V and 7 bases from J, the junction kept 10 bases outside the gene matches. Per germline, CDR1 SGHRS and CDR2 YFSETQ. This CDR3 spans 14 amino acids. This chain's CDR3 is CASSQTTGNGGYTF. DNA for the CDR3: TGCGCCAGCAGCCAAACGACAGGGAACGGTGGCTACACCTTC.

In its sample, this clone was seen once. The V gene is TRBV9, the J gene TRBJ2-1; 9 bases fit TRBD2. There are 13 residues in the CDR3. V shed 0 bases and J 10 bases; nucleotides not matched to a gene: 2. Germline V gene data show CDR1 as SGDLS and CDR2 as YYNGEE. DNA for the CDR3: TGTGCCAGCAGCGTAGGCCTAGCGGGAGAGCAGTTCTTC. This sequence encodes CASSVGLAGEQFF.

CDR3 nucleotide sequence: TGCGCCAGCAGCTTATGGCGGGGGGACGGGGATACGCAGTATTTT. Amino acids: CASSLWRGDGDTQYF. The chain links TRBV5-1 to TRBJ2-3; TRBD2 matches at 8 bases. Germline V gene sequence: CDR1 SGHRS, CDR2 YFSETQ. This CDR3 region has 15 residues. The V segment lost 2 bases and the J segment 6 bases; nucleotides outside the gene matches: 8.

The chain is built from TRBV4-3 and TRBJ1-2; D remains ambiguous. The CDR3 runs 11 residues. CDR1 and CDR2 from the germline V gene are LGHNA and YSLEER. Trimming stripped 5 bases from V and 5 bases from J, with 6 bases between. The chain's CDR3 is CASSFGYGYTF. CDR3 bases: TGCGCCAGCAGCTTCGGTTATGGCTACACCTTC.

This clone was picked up one time. This chain uses TRBV6-4 with TRBJ2-7; maybe TRBD1 (6 bases). The CDR3 contains 15 residues. The germline V gene has CDR1 MRHNA and CDR2 SNTAGT. The V end was cut by 6 bases, the J end by 3 bases, with 18 bases between. The CDR3 is CASREEQTGYYEQYF. The CDR3 DNA reads TGTGCCAGCAGGGAGGAACAGACAGGATACTACGAGCAGTACTTC.

This sequence joins TRBV7-9 and TRBJ1-5; D possibly corresponds to TRBD1 (6 bases). Trimming cost V 3 bases and J 4 bases, with 13 bases left between them. The germline V gene encodes CDR1 SEHNR and CDR2 FQNEAQ (reference sequence). The CDR3 sequence is 15 residues long. In DNA, the CDR3 is TGTGCCAGCAGCTTGTGGGCAGGGGTAAATCAGCCCCAGCATTTT. Amino acid sequence: CASSLWAGVNQPQHF.

The chain employs TRBV12-5 and TRBJ2-5, with 12 bases identical to TRBD2. Germline-derived CDR1 and CDR2 are LGHNT and FRNRAP. This CDR3 has 15 amino acids. With V trimmed by 9 bases and J by 4 bases, 9 bases remained unmatched. CDR3 coding DNA: TGTGCTAGGATCATCCCGGGACTAGCGGGAGAGACCCAGTACTTC. Protein: CARIIPGLAGETQYF.

This rearrangement joins TRBV6-6 to TRBJ2-3; tentatively, D is TRBD2 (5 bases). The CDR3 is made up of 15 amino acids. Germline V gives CDR1 MNHNY, CDR2 SVGAGI (reference sequence). Trimming cost V 2 bases and J 5 bases, with 14 bases left between them. CDR3 coding DNA: TGTGCCAGCAGTTACGAAGCTAGCATTCGAGATACGCAGTATTTT. The encoded protein is CASSYEASIRDTQYF.

The J gene is TRBJ2-2, the V gene TRBV6-1; a weak D match, TRBD2 (6 bases). V lost 2 bases and J 5 bases, leaving 12 bases between the germline ends. The CDR3 is 15 amino acids. Germline lookup yields CDR1 MNHNS and CDR2 SASEGT. CDR3 loop: CASSEPPGVTGELFF. CDR3 bases: TGTGCCAGCAGTGAACCCCCGGGAGTTACCGGGGAGCTGTTTTTT.

The V and J genes are TRBV6-5 and TRBJ2-1, with D unresolved. The germline CDR1 and CDR2 sequences are MNHEY and SVGAGI. Trimming cost V 2 bases and J 4 bases, with 9 bases left between them. CDR3 length: 14 residues. This chain's CDR3 is CASSYRAQYNEQFF. In DNA form, the CDR3 reads TGTGCCAGCAGTTACCGGGCCCAGTACAATGAGCAGTTCTTC.